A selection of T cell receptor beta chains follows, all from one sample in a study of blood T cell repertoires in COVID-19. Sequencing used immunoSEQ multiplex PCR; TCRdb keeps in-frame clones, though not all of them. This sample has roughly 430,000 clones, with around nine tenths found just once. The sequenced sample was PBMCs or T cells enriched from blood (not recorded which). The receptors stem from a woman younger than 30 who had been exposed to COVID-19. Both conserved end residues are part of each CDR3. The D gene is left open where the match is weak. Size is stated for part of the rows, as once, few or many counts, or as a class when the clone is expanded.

CASSNSNWLGYTF	TGTGCCAGCAGTAACTCCAACTGGTTAGGCTACACCTTC	NA	TRBJ1-2	TRBV11-2	NA
CASSGFEGQTYEQYF	TGTGCCAGCAGCGGCTTCGAAGGACAAACCTACGAGCAGTACTTC	NA	TRBJ2-7	TRBV14	NA
CASSISLTDTQYF	TGTGCCAGTAGTATTAGCCTCACAGATACGCAGTATTTT	NA	TRBJ2-3	TRBV19	NA
CASRASGYTGELFF	TGTGCCAGCAGAGCCAGCGGATACACCGGGGAGCTGTTTTTT	once	TRBJ2-2	TRBV6-5	NA
CASSLGGVDEKLFF	TGTGCCAGCAGCTTAGGCGGCGTCGATGAAAAACTGTTTTTT	NA	TRBJ1-4	TRBV11-1	NA
CASSRTYQDLNNSPLHF	TGCGCCAGCAGCCGAACTTATCAGGATCTGAATAATTCACCCCTCCACTTT	NA	TRBJ1-6	TRBV4-3	NA
CASSSGTGQETQYF	TGTGCCAGCAGCTCAGGGACAGGGCAAGAGACCCAGTACTTC	NA	TRBJ2-5	TRBV11-2	TRBD1
CASRSDRKGNEQFF	TGTGCCAGCAGATCGGACAGGAAAGGCAATGAGCAGTTCTTC	NA	TRBJ2-1	TRBV6-5	TRBD1
CASSLGLSGPETQYF	TGTGCCAGCAGCTTGGGTCTTAGCGGTCCTGAGACCCAGTACTTC	NA	TRBJ2-5	TRBV5-5	NA
CAISDGGEQYF	TGTGCCATCAGTGACGGGGGCGAGCAGTACTTC	NA	TRBJ2-7	TRBV10-3	NA
CASRLAPDSCSTNEKLFF	TGTGCAAGTCGCTTAGCCCCGGACAGCTGTTCAACTAATGAAAAACTGTTTTTT	NA	TRBJ1-4	TRBV12-2	NA
CASYRGGHSNQPQHF	TGTGCCAGCTACAGGGGAGGACATAGCAATCAGCCCCAGCATTTT	NA	TRBJ1-5	TRBV2	TRBD1
CASSLDLRGTGELFF	TGCGCCAGCAGCTTGGATTTGCGGGGGACCGGGGAGCTGTTTTTT	NA	TRBJ2-2	TRBV5-1	TRBD2
CASRGQGAGNTEAFF	TGTGCCAGCAGGGGGCAGGGGGCTGGGAACACTGAAGCTTTCTTT	NA	TRBJ1-1	TRBV28	TRBD1
CASSPRQGSYEQYF	TGTGCCAGTAGTCCGCGACAGGGATCCTACGAGCAGTACTTC	NA	TRBJ2-7	TRBV19	TRBD1
CASSQGQGAYEQYF	TGTGCCAGCAGCCAAGGACAGGGGGCCTACGAGCAGTACTTC	NA	TRBJ2-7	TRBV11-3	TRBD1
CSVGPAGGYTF	TGCAGCGTTGGCCCCGCCGGTGGCTACACCTTC	NA	TRBJ1-2	TRBV29-1	NA
CASTPGQGNTEAFF	TGTGCCAGCACCCCCGGACAGGGAAACACTGAAGCTTTCTTT	NA	TRBJ1-1	TRBV3-1/TRBV3-2	TRBD1
CASSPPSSETQYF	TGTGCCAGCTCACCACCGTCTTCTGAGACCCAGTACTTC	NA	TRBJ2-5	TRBV18	NA
CASSTGWGADTQYF	TGTGCCAGCAGCACAGGGTGGGGAGCAGATACGCAGTATTTT	NA	TRBJ2-3	TRBV6-5	NA
CASSLPSSYEQYF	TGTGCCAGCAGCTTACCTAGTTCCTACGAGCAGTACTTC	NA	TRBJ2-7	TRBV7-9	NA
CASRASGSANEQFF	TGTGCCAGTAGAGCTAGCGGGAGTGCCAACGAGCAGTTCTTC	NA	TRBJ2-1	TRBV6-6	TRBD2
CASSADRGYEQYF	TGTGCCAGCAGTGCCGACAGGGGCTACGAGCAGTACTTC	NA	TRBJ2-7	TRBV27	TRBD1
CASSYDRVNNQPQHF	TGTGCCAGCAGCTATGACAGGGTCAACAATCAGCCCCAGCATTTT	few	TRBJ1-5	TRBV7-8	TRBD1
CASSEPSNNSPLHF	TGTGCCAGCAGTGAACCGTCTAATAATTCACCCCTCCACTTT	NA	TRBJ1-6	TRBV25-1	NA
CASSYSGEAFF	TGTGCCAGCAGTTATTCGGGGGAAGCTTTCTTT	NA	TRBJ1-1	TRBV6-5	NA
CASSQALVHEQYF	TGCGCCAGCAGCCAAGCTTTAGTGCACGAGCAGTACTTC	once	TRBJ2-7	TRBV4-1	NA
CASSFLSSGRQYF	TGTGCCAGCAGTTTTCTGTCTAGCGGGAGGCAGTACTTC	NA	TRBJ2-7	TRBV27	TRBD2
CASSDSGLRATIYF	TGTGCCAGCAGCGACTCCGGCCTGAGGGCCACCATATATTTT	NA	TRBJ1-3	TRBV3-1/TRBV3-2	NA
CASSLAGGNQPQHF	TGCGCCAGCAGCTTGGCAGGGGGCAATCAGCCCCAGCATTTT	once	TRBJ1-5	TRBV5-1	NA
CASGRGHREDAGELFF	TGTGCTAGTGGCCGCGGGCACAGGGAAGACGCCGGGGAGCTGTTTTTT	NA	TRBJ2-2	TRBV12-5	NA
CASRAGGVQPQHF	TGTGCCAGCAGGGCAGGAGGGGTTCAGCCCCAGCATTTT	NA	TRBJ1-5	TRBV28	NA
CASSEFSGGANF	TGCGCCAGCAGTGAATTCTCGGGAGGTGCGAACTTC	once	TRBJ2-4	TRBV10-1	TRBD2
CASSKRENEQFF	TGCGCCAGCAGCAAGAGGGAAAATGAGCAGTTCTTC	NA	TRBJ2-1	TRBV4-1	NA
CASSLAGAVYEQYF	TGTGCCAGCAGCTTAGCGGGGGCCGTCTACGAGCAGTACTTC	NA	TRBJ2-7	TRBV7-2	NA
CAWSVNPPGGLFGYTF	TGTGCCTGGAGTGTAAATCCGCCCGGGGGGCTCTTTGGCTACACCTTC	NA	TRBJ1-2	TRBV30	NA
CASSKQRGGYNEQFF	TGTGCCAGTAGTAAGCAGCGGGGCGGCTACAATGAGCAGTTCTTC	NA	TRBJ2-1	TRBV19	TRBD2
CASSQVLEREGNEQFF	TGTGCCAGCAGCCAAGTACTCGAGCGGGAGGGCAATGAGCAGTTCTTC	NA	TRBJ2-1	TRBV14	TRBD2
CASSDGLASSYEQYF	TGTGCCAGCAGTGACGGTCTAGCGAGTAGCTACGAGCAGTACTTC	NA	TRBJ2-7	TRBV25-1	NA
CASSLGALETQYF	TGTGCCAGCAGCCTAGGGGCCTTAGAGACCCAGTACTTC	once	TRBJ2-5	TRBV11-1	NA
CASSKYLGGMVNEQFF	TGTGCCAGCAGTAAATACCTGGGGGGTATGGTCAATGAGCAGTTCTTC	NA	TRBJ2-1	TRBV27	NA
CASSLPVGGGTEAFF	TGTGCCAGCAGCCTACCCGTCGGGGGAGGGACTGAAGCTTTCTTT	NA	TRBJ1-1	TRBV7-6	NA
CASSQEVVRSNQPQHF	TGCGCCAGCAGCCAAGAGGTCGTCAGAAGCAATCAGCCCCAGCATTTT	NA	TRBJ1-5	TRBV4-1	NA
CATEHGYTF	TGTGCCACGGAGCATGGCTACACCTTC	NA	TRBJ1-2	TRBV6-4	NA
CASSTRQGGDSPLHF	TGTGCCAGCAGCACCAGACAGGGTGGCGATTCACCCCTCCACTTT	NA	TRBJ1-6	TRBV5-4	TRBD1
CASSWAGGPTDTQYF	TGTGCCAGCAGTTGGGCGGGGGGGCCAACAGATACGCAGTATTTT	NA	TRBJ2-3	TRBV28	TRBD2